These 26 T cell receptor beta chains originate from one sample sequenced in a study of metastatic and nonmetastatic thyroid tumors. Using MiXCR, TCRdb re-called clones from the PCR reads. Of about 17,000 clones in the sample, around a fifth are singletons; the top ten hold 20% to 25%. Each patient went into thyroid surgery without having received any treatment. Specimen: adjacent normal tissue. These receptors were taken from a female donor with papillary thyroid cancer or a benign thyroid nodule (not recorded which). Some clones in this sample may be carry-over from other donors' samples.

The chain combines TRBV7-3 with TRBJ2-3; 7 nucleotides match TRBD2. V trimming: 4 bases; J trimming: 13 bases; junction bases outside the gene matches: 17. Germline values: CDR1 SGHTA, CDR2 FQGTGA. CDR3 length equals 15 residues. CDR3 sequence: CASSSTGTTSGGKYF. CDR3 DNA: TGTGCCAGCAGCTCAACCGGGACTACCTCGGGAGGAAAGTATTTT.

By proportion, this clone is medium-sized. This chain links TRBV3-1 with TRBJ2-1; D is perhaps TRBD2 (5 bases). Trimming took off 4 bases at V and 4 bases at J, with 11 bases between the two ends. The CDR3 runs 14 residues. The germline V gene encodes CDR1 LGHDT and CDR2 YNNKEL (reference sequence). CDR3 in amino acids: CASSLSSGYNEQFF. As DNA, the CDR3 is TGTGCCAGCAGCCTCTCATCGGGGTACAATGAGCAGTTCTTC.

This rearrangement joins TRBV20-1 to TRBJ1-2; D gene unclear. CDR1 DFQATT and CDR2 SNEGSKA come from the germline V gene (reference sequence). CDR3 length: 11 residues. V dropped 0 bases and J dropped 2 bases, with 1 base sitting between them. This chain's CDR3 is CSARENYGYTF. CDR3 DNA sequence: TGCAGTGCTAGAGAGAACTATGGCTACACCTTC.

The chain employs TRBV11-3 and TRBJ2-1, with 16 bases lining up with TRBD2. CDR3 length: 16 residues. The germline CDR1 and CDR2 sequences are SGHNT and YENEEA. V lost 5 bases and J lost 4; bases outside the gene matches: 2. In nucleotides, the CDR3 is TGTGCCAGCAGCCGGGGACTAGCGGGAGGGTACAATGAGCAGTTCTTC. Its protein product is CASSRGLAGGYNEQFF.

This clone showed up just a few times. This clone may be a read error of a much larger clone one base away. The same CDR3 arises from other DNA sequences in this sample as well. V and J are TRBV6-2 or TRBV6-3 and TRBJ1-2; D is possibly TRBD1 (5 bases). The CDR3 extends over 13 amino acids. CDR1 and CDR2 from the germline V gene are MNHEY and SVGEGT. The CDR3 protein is CASSYTPGRGYTF. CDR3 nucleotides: TGCGCCAGCAGTTACACGCCAGGGAGGGGCTACACCTTC.

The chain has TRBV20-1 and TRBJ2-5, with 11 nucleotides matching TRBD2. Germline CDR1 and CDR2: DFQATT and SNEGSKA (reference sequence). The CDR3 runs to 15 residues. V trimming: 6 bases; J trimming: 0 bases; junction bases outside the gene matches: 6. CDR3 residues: CSAPGTSGHQETQYF. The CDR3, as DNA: TGCAGTGCCCCCGGGACTAGCGGCCACCAAGAGACCCAGTACTTC.

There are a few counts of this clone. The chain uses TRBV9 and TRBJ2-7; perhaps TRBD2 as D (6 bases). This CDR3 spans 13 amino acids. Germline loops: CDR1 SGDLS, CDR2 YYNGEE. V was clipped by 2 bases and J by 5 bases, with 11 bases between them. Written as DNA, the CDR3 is TGTGCCAGCAGCGTTGCGGGATTCGACGAGCAGTACTTC. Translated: CASSVAGFDEQYF.

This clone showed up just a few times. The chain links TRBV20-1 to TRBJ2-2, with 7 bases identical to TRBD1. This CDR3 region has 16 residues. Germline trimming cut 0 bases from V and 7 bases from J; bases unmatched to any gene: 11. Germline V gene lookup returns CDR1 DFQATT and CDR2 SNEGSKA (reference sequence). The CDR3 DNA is TGCAGTGCTAGAGATACCCAGACAGGGACAGACGGGGAGCTGTTTTTT. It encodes CSARDTQTGTDGELFF.

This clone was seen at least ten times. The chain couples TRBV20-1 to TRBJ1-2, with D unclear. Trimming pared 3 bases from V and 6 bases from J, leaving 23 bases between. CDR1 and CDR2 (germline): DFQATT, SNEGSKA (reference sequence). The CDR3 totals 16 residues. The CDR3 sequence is CSARSILEGIGNGYTF. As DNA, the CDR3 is TGCAGTGCTAGGTCCATATTGGAGGGAATAGGAAATGGCTACACCTTC.

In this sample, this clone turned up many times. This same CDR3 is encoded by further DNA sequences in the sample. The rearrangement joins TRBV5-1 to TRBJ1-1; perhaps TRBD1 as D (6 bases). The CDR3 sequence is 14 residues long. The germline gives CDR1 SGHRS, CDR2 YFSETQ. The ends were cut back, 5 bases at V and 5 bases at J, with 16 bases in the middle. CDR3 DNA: TGCGCCAGCAGTCTACAGGGAGAGAGGACTGAAGCTTTCTTT. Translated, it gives CASSLQGERTEAFF.

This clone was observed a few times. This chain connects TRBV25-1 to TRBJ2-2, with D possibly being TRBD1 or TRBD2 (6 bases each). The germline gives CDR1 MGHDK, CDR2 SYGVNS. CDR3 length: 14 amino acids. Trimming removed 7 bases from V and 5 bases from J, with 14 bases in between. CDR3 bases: TGTGCCAGCACCCGAGGAGGGGGGACCGGGGAGCTGTTTTTT. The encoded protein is CASTRGGGTGELFF. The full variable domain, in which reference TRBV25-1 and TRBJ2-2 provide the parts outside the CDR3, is EADIYQTPRYLVIGTGKKITLECSQTMGHDKMYWYQQDPGMELHLIHYSYGVNSTEKGDLSSESTVSRIRTEHFPLTLESARPSHTSQYLCASTRGGGTGELFFGEGSRLTVL.

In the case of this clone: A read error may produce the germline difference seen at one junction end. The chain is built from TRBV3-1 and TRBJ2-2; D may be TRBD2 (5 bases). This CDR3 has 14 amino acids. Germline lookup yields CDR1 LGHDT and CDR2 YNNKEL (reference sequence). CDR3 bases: TGTGCCAGCAGCCAAGAGTCTCACACCGGGGAGCTGTTTTTC. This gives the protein CASSQESHTGELFF.

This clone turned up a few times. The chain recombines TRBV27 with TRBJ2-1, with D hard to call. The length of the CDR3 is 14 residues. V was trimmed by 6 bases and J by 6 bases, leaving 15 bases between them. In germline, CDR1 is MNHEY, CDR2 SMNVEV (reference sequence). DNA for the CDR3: TGTGCCAGCAGCACGAGGACCGGACCCAATGAGCAGTTCTTC. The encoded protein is CASSTRTGPNEQFF.

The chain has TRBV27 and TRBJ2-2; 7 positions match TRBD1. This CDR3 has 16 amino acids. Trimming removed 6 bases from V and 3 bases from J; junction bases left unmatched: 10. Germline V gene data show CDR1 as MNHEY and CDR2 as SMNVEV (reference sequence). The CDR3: CASSRPGTVDTGELFF. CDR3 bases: TGTGCCAGCAGCAGACCCGGGACAGTGGACACCGGGGAGCTGTTTTTT.

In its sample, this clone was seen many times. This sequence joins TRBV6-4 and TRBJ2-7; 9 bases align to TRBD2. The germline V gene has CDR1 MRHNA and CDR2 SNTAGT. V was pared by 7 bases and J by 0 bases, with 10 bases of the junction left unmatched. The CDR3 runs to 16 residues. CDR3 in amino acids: CASIPGLASLSYEQYF. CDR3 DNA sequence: TGTGCCAGCATTCCCGGACTAGCGTCTCTCTCCTACGAGCAGTACTTC.

The CDR3, as DNA: TGTGCCAGCCGGGGACAGGGGTACGAGCAGTACTTC. Its protein is CASRGQGYEQYF. The chain carries TRBV6-1 and TRBJ2-7; 10 bases fit TRBD1. V shed 8 bases, J shed 4 bases, and the junction held 2 bases outside the gene matches. Germline V gene sequence: CDR1 MNHNS, CDR2 SASEGT. There are 12 residues in the CDR3.

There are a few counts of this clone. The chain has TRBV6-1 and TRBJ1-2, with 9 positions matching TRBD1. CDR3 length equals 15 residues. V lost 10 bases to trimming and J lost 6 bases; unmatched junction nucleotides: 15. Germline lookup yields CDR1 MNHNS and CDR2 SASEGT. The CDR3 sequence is CATLPLTGGNNGYTF. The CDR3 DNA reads TGTGCCACCCTACCATTGACAGGGGGAAATAATGGCTACACCTTC.

The CDR3 protein is CASSPPGWTEAFF. CDR3 nucleotides: TGTGCCAGCTCACCACCTGGGTGGACTGAAGCTTTCTTT. This chain joins TRBV18 and TRBJ1-1; unclear D gene. Trimming took 0 bases from V and 5 from J, leaving 7 bases between them. Germline values: CDR1 KGHSH, CDR2 LQKENI. The CDR3 runs 13 residues.

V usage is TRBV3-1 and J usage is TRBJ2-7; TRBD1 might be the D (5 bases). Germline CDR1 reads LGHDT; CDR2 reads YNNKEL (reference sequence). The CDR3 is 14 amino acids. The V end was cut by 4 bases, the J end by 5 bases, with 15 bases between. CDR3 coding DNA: TGTGCCAGCAGCCCCACCACAGGTCGCGACGAGCAGTACTTC. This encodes CASSPTTGRDEQYF.

CDR3 coding DNA: TGTGCCAGCAGTGACACCTCTTACCATGGCTACACCTTC. Translating gives CASSDTSYHGYTF. The chain employs TRBV2 and TRBJ1-2, with unresolved D. V was pared by 3 bases and J by 6 bases, with 11 bases between. CDR1 and CDR2 (germline): SNHLY, FYNNEI. The CDR3 consists of 13 residues. Variable domain in full (rest from reference TRBV2 and TRBJ1-2): EPEVTQTPSHQVTQMGQEVILRCVPISNHLYFYWYRQILGQKVEFLVSFYNNEISEKSEIFDDQFSVERPDGSNFTLKIRSTKLEDSAMYFCASSDTSYHGYTFGSGTRLTVV.

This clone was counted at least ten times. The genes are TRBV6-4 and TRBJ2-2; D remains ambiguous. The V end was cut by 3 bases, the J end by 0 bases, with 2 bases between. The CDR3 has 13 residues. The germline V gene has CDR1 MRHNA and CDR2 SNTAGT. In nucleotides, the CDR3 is TGTGCCAGCAGTGAAGCGAACACCGGGGAGCTGTTTTTT. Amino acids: CASSEANTGELFF.

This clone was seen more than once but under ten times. Here the CDR3 reads CASRVHRGELFF. The CDR3 nucleotides read TGTGCCAGCAGGGTGCACAGGGGGGAGCTGTTTTTT. The chain has TRBV12-3 or TRBV12-4 and TRBJ2-2; TRBD1 is a possible D gene (5 bases). The V end lost 6 bases, the J end lost 8 bases, and 10 bases lay between the germline ends. The CDR3 extends over 12 amino acids.

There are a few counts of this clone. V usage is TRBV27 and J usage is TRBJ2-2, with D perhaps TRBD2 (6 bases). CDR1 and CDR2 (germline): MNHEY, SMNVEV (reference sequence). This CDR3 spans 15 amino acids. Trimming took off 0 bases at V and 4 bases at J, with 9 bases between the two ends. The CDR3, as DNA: TGTGCCAGCAGTTTATCGGGGGGAGGCACCGGGGAGCTGTTTTTT. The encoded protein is CASSLSGGGTGELFF.

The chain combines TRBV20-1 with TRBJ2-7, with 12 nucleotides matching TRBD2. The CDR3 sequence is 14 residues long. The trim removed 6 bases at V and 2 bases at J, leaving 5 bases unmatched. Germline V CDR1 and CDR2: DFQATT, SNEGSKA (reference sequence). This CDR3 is CSAALAGGAYEQYF. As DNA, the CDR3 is TGCAGTGCAGCTCTAGCGGGAGGGGCCTACGAGCAGTACTTC.

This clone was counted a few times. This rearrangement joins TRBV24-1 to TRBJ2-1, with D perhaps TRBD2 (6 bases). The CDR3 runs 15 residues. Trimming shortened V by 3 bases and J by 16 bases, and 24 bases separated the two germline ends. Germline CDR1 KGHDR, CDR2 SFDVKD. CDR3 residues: CATSDNNGAGDLEFF. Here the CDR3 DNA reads TGTGCCACCAGTGATAACAACGGAGCCGGGGACTTGGAATTCTTC.

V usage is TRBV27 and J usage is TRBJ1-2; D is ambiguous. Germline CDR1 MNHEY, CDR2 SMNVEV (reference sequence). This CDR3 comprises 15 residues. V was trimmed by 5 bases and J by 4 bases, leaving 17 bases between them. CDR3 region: CASSNPRGVIYGYTF. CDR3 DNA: TGTGCCAGCAGTAACCCCCGAGGAGTGATCTATGGCTACACCTTC.